The 22 T cell receptor beta chains in this list originate from one sample, sequenced in a study of T cell repertoires in cytomegalovirus infection. In TCRdb, the reads were re-called with MiXCR into one record per CDR3 protein. The sample yields 150,000 to 200,000 distinct CDR3 sequences, approximately 15% seen once. Sequencing was carried out using PBMCs. The receptors come from a human donor in good health (CMV status not recorded). Some clones in this sample may be carry-over from other donors' samples.

This clonotype came up a few times. J is TRBJ2-7 and V is TRBV9; D possibly matches TRBD1 or TRBD2 (6 bases each). V was trimmed by 0 bases and J by 3 bases, leaving 16 bases between them. The CDR3 loop spans 16 amino acids. Germline values: CDR1 SGDLS, CDR2 YYNGEE. In nucleotides, the CDR3 is TGTGCCAGCAGCGTAGCGTCGGGGGCCGGGAACTACGAGCAGTACTTC. It is translated as CASSVASGAGNYEQYF.

The CDR3 DNA reads TGTGCCAGCAGCTTAGGAGGGGTTCGGGGGAACACTGAAGCTTTCTTT. Its translation is CASSLGGVRGNTEAFF. The chain recombines TRBV11-3 with TRBJ1-1; a possible D gene is TRBD1 (5 bases). The ends were cut back, 1 base at V and 1 base at J, with 13 bases in the middle. Germline V gives CDR1 SGHNT, CDR2 YENEEA. The CDR3 has 16 amino acids. The full variable domain, with the rest looked up from reference TRBV11-3 and TRBJ1-1, is EAGVVQSPRYKIIEKKQPVAFWCNPISGHNTLYWYLQNLGQGPELLIRYENEEAVDDSQLPKDRFSAERLKGVDSTLKIQPAELGDSAVYLCASSLGGVRGNTEAFFGQGTRLTVV.

This clonotype was counted a few times. The chain carries TRBV30 and TRBJ1-2, with D perhaps matching TRBD1 (5 bases). Trimming took 0 bases from V and 6 from J, leaving 11 bases between them. Germline CDR1 is GTSNPN and CDR2 is SVGIG (reference sequence). CDR3 length: 13 amino acids. The CDR3 is CAWSVRRADGYTF. Written as DNA, the CDR3 is TGTGCCTGGAGTGTACGCAGGGCAGATGGCTACACCTTC.

The CDR3 here is CSASAGKYNEQFF. The CDR3 coding sequence is TGCAGTGCTTCCGCGGGGAAGTACAATGAGCAGTTCTTC. The chain couples TRBV20-1 to TRBJ2-1, with a possible D match to TRBD2 (6 bases). The CDR3 runs 13 residues. V was shortened by 5 bases and J by 4 bases, with 12 bases between the two germline ends. Germline CDR1 reads DFQATT; CDR2 reads SNEGSKA (reference sequence).

The genes are TRBV7-9 and TRBJ1-1; tentative D call: TRBD1 (5 bases). The CDR3 extends over 13 amino acids. CDR1 SEHNR and CDR2 FQNEAQ come from the germline V gene (reference sequence). V lost 6 bases and J lost 1, with 9 bases in between. CDR3 nucleotide sequence: TGTGCCAGCAGAGTGGGGCCGAACACTGAAGCTTTCTTT. It encodes CASRVGPNTEAFF.

This clonotype appeared many times. The V and J genes are TRBV7-9 and TRBJ1-4; 9 nucleotides match TRBD1. Germline CDR1 reads SEHNR; CDR2 reads FQNEAQ (reference sequence). The V segment lost 7 bases and the J segment 5 bases; nucleotides outside the gene matches: 8. The CDR3 length is 15 residues. The DNA for the CDR3 is TGTGCCAGCACCCTCCCGACAGGGGGAAATGAAAAACTGTTTTTT. Protein product: CASTLPTGGNEKLFF.

The sample holds many counts of this clonotype. V gene TRBV2 combines with J gene TRBJ2-3; 10 positions agree with TRBD2. Trimming at V came to 10 bases and at J to 5 bases, leaving 9 bases not matched to a gene. There are 14 residues in the CDR3. The germline gives CDR1 SNHLY, CDR2 FYNNEI. The CDR3 coding sequence is TGTGCCACCCAGCGGGAGGGCCAAGGAGATACGCAGTATTTT. Protein: CATQREGQGDTQYF. Combining the CDR3 with reference TRBV2 and TRBJ2-3 gives the whole variable domain EPEVTQTPSHQVTQMGQEVILRCVPISNHLYFYWYRQILGQKVEFLVSFYNNEISEKSEIFDDQFSVERPDGSNFTLKIRSTKLEDSAMYFCATQREGQGDTQYFGPGTRLTVL.

This sequence joins TRBV20-1 and TRBJ1-1; D is unresolved. CDR3 length equals 11 residues. Deletions cut 6 bases from V and 6 bases from J, with 11 bases between. CDR1 and CDR2 from the germline V gene are DFQATT and SNEGSKA (reference sequence). CDR3 bases: TGCAGTGCCCTCGAGGTCCCTGAAGCTTTCTTT. This translates into CSALEVPEAFF.

Many counts were recorded for this clonotype. The rearrangement links TRBV7-9 to TRBJ1-1; the D is unclear. CDR3 length: 15 residues. The germline V gene encodes CDR1 SEHNR and CDR2 FQNEAQ (reference sequence). The V gene lost 1 base and the J gene lost 1 base, with 10 bases spanning the gap. CDR3 amino acids: CASSLELGKNTEAFF. For the CDR3, the DNA is TGTGCCAGCAGCTTAGAGCTGGGAAAGAACACTGAAGCTTTCTTT.

This clonotype was detected many times. The rearrangement joins TRBV7-2 to TRBJ2-1; D is uncertain. Germline V lookup: CDR1 SGHTA, CDR2 FQGNSA. With 7 bases removed from V and 4 bases from J, the gap between germline ends came to 20 bases. CDR3 size: 16 residues. The CDR3 sequence: CASTPQRLTTYNEQFF. CDR3 nucleotide sequence: TGTGCCAGCACCCCACAGAGGTTGACGACTTACAATGAGCAGTTCTTC.

The chain combines TRBV2 with TRBJ1-4; D might be TRBD1 (6 bases). Germline CDR1 and CDR2: SNHLY and FYNNEI. Trimming removed 7 bases at V and 8 bases at J, with 17 bases between. CDR3 length: 14 amino acids. The chain's CDR3 is CASISRGFGEKLFF. Here the CDR3 DNA reads TGTGCCAGCATTAGCAGGGGTTTCGGCGAAAAACTGTTTTTT.

This clonotype came up a few times. V usage is TRBV10-1 and J usage is TRBJ2-2, with TRBD1 matching 9 bases. The CDR3 sequence is 15 residues long. The V gene end was trimmed by 4 bases and the J gene end by 4 bases; junction bases not matched to a gene: 4. Germline loops: CDR1 WNHNN, CDR2 SYGVQD (reference sequence). The CDR3 DNA reads TGCGCCAGCAGTGGGGACAGGGTCCGCACCGGGGAGCTGTTTTTT. Its translation: CASSGDRVRTGELFF.

This clonotype was observed at least ten times. V is TRBV2 and J is TRBJ2-1; TRBD1 might be the D (6 bases). V dropped 4 bases and J dropped 9 bases, with 10 bases sitting between them. This CDR3 region has 12 residues. Germline lookup yields CDR1 SNHLY and CDR2 FYNNEI. CDR3 sequence (DNA): TGTGCCAGCAGTGCACAGGGCCCTGAGCAGTTCTTC. The encoded protein is CASSAQGPEQFF.

This clonotype was seen a handful of times. The chain uses TRBV5-5 and TRBJ2-2; 11 bases map to TRBD2. This CDR3 comprises 17 residues. With V trimmed by 4 bases and J by 3 bases, 8 bases remained unmatched. Germline V lookup: CDR1 SGHKS, CDR2 YYEKEE (reference sequence). The CDR3 bases are TGTGCCAGCAGCGCCACCGGGACTAGCGGTTACACCGGGGAGCTGTTTTTT. Translation gives CASSATGTSGYTGELFF.

V is TRBV9 and J is TRBJ2-7; D possibly corresponds to TRBD2 (6 bases). V gave up 0 bases and J gave up 0 bases, with 19 bases separating them. The CDR3 is 18 residues long. CDR1 and CDR2 from the germline V gene are SGDLS and YYNGEE. CDR3 residues: CASSVALSGGASSYEQYF. For the CDR3, the DNA is TGTGCCAGCAGCGTAGCCCTATCAGGAGGGGCAAGCTCCTACGAGCAGTACTTC.

This clonotype was counted many times. The chain couples TRBV19 to TRBJ1-6; TRBD1 agrees at 7 bases. This CDR3 comprises 14 residues. After removal of 5 bases from V and 10 bases from J, the junction contained 8 bases not matched to a gene. CDR1 and CDR2 (germline): LNHDA, SQIVND (reference sequence). The CDR3 nucleotides are TGTGCCAGTAGTCGTCCCGGGACAGAATCACCCCTCCACTTT. Encoded protein: CASSRPGTESPLHF.

This clonotype appeared many times. The chain is built from TRBV2 and TRBJ1-5; maybe TRBD1 (6 bases). Trimming cost V 4 bases and J 6 bases, with 19 bases left between them. Germline V gene lookup returns CDR1 SNHLY and CDR2 FYNNEI. This CDR3 is 16 amino acids long. CDR3 amino acids: CASSAHLTGPPQPQHF. As DNA, the CDR3 is TGTGCCAGCAGTGCCCATTTGACAGGCCCCCCTCAGCCCCAGCATTTT.

This clonotype was found many times. The genes are TRBV28 and TRBJ2-7, with D possibly called TRBD1 or TRBD2 (5 bases each). The CDR3 runs to 15 residues. Germline CDR1 and CDR2: MDHEN and SYDVKM. Trimming took off 3 bases at V and 0 bases at J, with 12 bases between the two ends. The CDR3: CASSFAGASSYEQYF. The CDR3 coding sequence is TGTGCCAGCAGTTTCGCCGGGGCGAGCTCCTACGAGCAGTACTTC.

This clonotype was seen more than once but under ten times. V is TRBV6-2 or TRBV6-3 and J is TRBJ2-6, with D possibly being TRBD2 (5 bases). The CDR3 length is 14 residues. Germline CDR1 reads MNHEY; CDR2 reads SVGEGT. Between the trimmed V and J ends, which lost 9 bases and 0 bases, there was a span of 9 bases. CDR3 DNA sequence: TGTGCCAGTGGAGGTTACTCTGGGGCCAACGTCCTGACTTTC. Protein product: CASGGYSGANVLTF.

J is TRBJ2-7 and V is TRBV29-1; no definite D call. Germline CDR1 is SQVTM and CDR2 is ANQGSEA. Trimming removed 5 bases at V and 0 bases at J, with 11 bases between. The CDR3 has 13 residues. CDR3 nucleotide sequence: TGCAGCGTTCGAGAGGATCCCTCCTACGAGCAGTACTTC. Translating it yields CSVREDPSYEQYF.

The chain is built from TRBV28 and TRBJ2-4, with D uncertain. Germline V gene data show CDR1 as MDHEN and CDR2 as SYDVKM. This CDR3 comprises 14 residues. V lost 3 bases, J lost 0 bases, and 6 bases lay in between. The CDR3 loop reads CASSFRVAKNIQYF. The CDR3 DNA reads as TGTGCCAGCAGTTTTCGGGTAGCCAAAAACATTCAGTACTTC. Full variable domain (missing parts from reference TRBV28 and TRBJ2-4): DVKVTQSSRYLVKRTGEKVFLECVQDMDHENMFWYRQDPGLGLRLIYFSYDVKMKEKGDIPEGYSVSREKKERFSLILESASTNQTSMYLCASSFRVAKNIQYFGAGTRLSVL.

There are many counts of this clonotype. The chain has TRBV7-2 and TRBJ1-2; D remains unclear. CDR3 length: 13 amino acids. CDR1 is SGHTA and CDR2 is FQGNSA in the germline V gene. V shed 3 bases and J shed 4 bases, with 9 bases lying between them. The CDR3 spells CASSFSSFYGYTF. In DNA form, the CDR3 reads TGTGCCAGCAGCTTTTCTAGTTTCTATGGCTACACCTTC.